What follows are 20 T cell receptor beta chains derived from one specimen sequenced in a study of T-cell reconstitution after alpha-beta-depleted transplantation in children. Library preparation (for TCRbeta) was performed with unique molecular identifiers. TCRdb analysed the PCR reads with MiXCR anew, one entry per CDR3 protein. This table holds about 580,000 distinct CDR3 sequences, more than 20% found once. The specimen was PBMCs, mostly from graft donor cells, collected 360 days after TCRalphabeta/CD19-depleted stem cell transplant. These receptors came from a boy under three years old who had a stem cell transplant for acute myeloid leukemia, so the T cells may come from the graft donor.

This clonotype came up a few times. The chain links TRBV20-1 to TRBJ2-1; 9 nucleotides agree with TRBD2. The CDR3 extends over 15 amino acids. Germline-derived CDR1 and CDR2 are DFQATT and SNEGSKA (reference sequence). V trimming: 4 bases; J trimming: 8 bases; junction bases outside the gene matches: 12. Here the CDR3 reads CSATRGAGGQDEQFF. CDR3 nucleotides: TGCAGTGCTACCCGAGGGGCGGGGGGGCAGGATGAGCAGTTCTTC.

This clonotype was counted only a few times. This sequence joins TRBV20-1 and TRBJ2-7, with D maybe TRBD1 (6 bases). CDR1 is DFQATT and CDR2 is SNEGSKA in the germline V gene (reference sequence). The CDR3 has 16 amino acids. With 5 bases removed from V and 3 bases from J, the gap between germline ends came to 23 bases. The CDR3 sequence: CSAGTHAGTTIYEQYF. In nucleotides, the CDR3 is TGCAGTGCTGGAACCCACGCCGGGACAACTATCTACGAGCAGTACTTC.

The chain carries TRBV20-1 and TRBJ1-5; D may be TRBD1 (5 bases). This CDR3 is built from 14 residues. Per germline, CDR1 DFQATT and CDR2 SNEGSKA (reference sequence). Trimming removed 0 bases from V and 9 bases from J, with 15 bases in between. The CDR3 DNA sequence: TGCAGTGCTAGAGATGTCCAGGGTAAGAGGCCCCAGCATTTT. This translates into CSARDVQGKRPQHF.

This clonotype was found many times. V gene TRBV7-8 combines with J gene TRBJ2-7; 8 nucleotides match TRBD2. The CDR3 loop spans 15 amino acids. CDR1 is SGHVS and CDR2 is FQNEAQ in the germline V gene. J lost 2 bases, V lost 5 bases, and 8 bases had no gene match. The CDR3, as DNA: TGTGCCAGCAGCAGGTCAGACGGGGGGGCCTACGAGCAGTACTTC. Translating gives CASSRSDGGAYEQYF. Filled out from reference TRBV7-8 and TRBJ2-7, the complete variable domain reads GAGVSQSPRYKVAKRGQDVALRCDPISGHVSLFWYQQALGQGPEFLTYFQNEAQLDKSGLPSDRFFAERPEGSVSTLKIQRTQQEDSAVYLCASSRSDGGAYEQYFGPGTRLTVT.

This clonotype showed up many times. V is TRBV20-1 and J is TRBJ2-3; D is possibly TRBD2 (6 bases). CDR1 is DFQATT and CDR2 is SNEGSKA in the germline V gene (reference sequence). The CDR3 runs 14 residues. Between the trimmed V and J ends, which lost 6 bases and 2 bases, there was a span of 15 bases. In nucleotides, the CDR3 is TGCAGTGCGTCCCCCGCGGGAATCACAGATACGCAGTATTTT. Amino acids: CSASPAGITDTQYF.

In this sample, this clonotype turned up many times. This chain connects TRBV9 to TRBJ2-7, with TRBD1 matching 7 bases. Per germline, CDR1 SGDLS and CDR2 YYNGEE. The CDR3 sequence is 14 residues long. The V segment lost 2 bases and the J segment 0 bases; nucleotides outside the gene matches: 2. The CDR3 bases are TGTGCCAGCAGCGTTTGGGACAGCTCCTACGAGCAGTACTTC. Translation gives CASSVWDSSYEQYF.

This clonotype has only a few counts. V is TRBV9 and J is TRBJ2-7; the match to TRBD2 covers 13 bases. V was pared by 0 bases and J by 2 bases, with 2 bases of the junction left unmatched. This CDR3 spans 16 amino acids. The germline gives CDR1 SGDLS, CDR2 YYNGEE. CDR3 nucleotide sequence: TGTGCCAGCAGCGTAGTAGGGACTAGCGGGGCCTACGAGCAGTACTTC. Its translation is CASSVVGTSGAYEQYF.

V usage is TRBV4-3 and J usage is TRBJ1-6; perhaps TRBD1 as D (5 bases). CDR1 and CDR2 from the germline V gene are LGHNA and YSLEER. V gave up 0 bases and J gave up 6 bases, with 12 bases separating them. This CDR3 is 16 amino acids long. CDR3 residues: CASSQDRGVANSPLHF. CDR3 sequence (DNA): TGCGCCAGCAGCCAAGATAGAGGGGTAGCTAATTCACCCCTCCACTTT.

The rearrangement uses TRBV5-6 and TRBJ2-2; D possibly corresponds to TRBD2 (6 bases). This CDR3 comprises 13 residues. Trimming left V 3 bases short and J 5 bases short, with 8 bases between. CDR1 is SGHDT, CDR2 YYEEEE, per germline. The CDR3 coding sequence is TGTGCCAGCAGCTGGGGAGGAACCGGGGAGCTGTTTTTT. Translated: CASSWGGTGELFF.

V usage is TRBV12-3 or TRBV12-4 and J usage is TRBJ2-7; D is uncertain. V lost 4 bases, J lost 0 bases, and 13 bases lay in between. CDR3 length equals 15 residues. DNA for the CDR3: TGTGCCAGCAGTTGGTGGACGGGTAGCTCCTACGAGCAGTACTTC. Its translation: CASSWWTGSSYEQYF.

In this sample, this clonotype turned up many times. The chain couples TRBV7-2 to TRBJ2-1; D may be TRBD2 (6 bases). The V end was cut by 5 bases, the J end by 0 bases, with 11 bases between. This CDR3 has 15 amino acids. CDR1 SGHTA and CDR2 FQGNSA come from the germline V gene. CDR3 in amino acids: CASSRGWSSYNEQFF. The CDR3 DNA reads TGTGCCAGCAGCCGGGGGTGGAGCTCCTACAATGAGCAGTTCTTC. The variable domain in full, completed from reference TRBV7-2 and TRBJ2-1, reads GAGVSQSPSNKVTEKGKDVELRCDPISGHTALYWYRQSLGQGLEFLIYFQGNSAPDKSGLPSDRFSAERTGGSVSTLTIQRTQQEDSAVYLCASSRGWSSYNEQFFGPGTRLTVL.

The chain has TRBV5-1 and TRBJ2-1, with a weak D call TRBD1 (6 bases). V gave up 1 base and J gave up 7 bases, with 18 bases separating them. Germline values: CDR1 SGHRS, CDR2 YFSETQ. The length of the CDR3 is 16 residues. CDR3 region: CASSLLGQGTLNEQFF. The CDR3 nucleotides are TGCGCCAGCAGCTTGCTCGGGCAGGGGACACTTAATGAGCAGTTCTTC.

This clonotype was counted at least ten times. The V gene is TRBV5-1, the J gene TRBJ2-7, with D maybe TRBD1 (5 bases). V dropped 3 bases and J dropped 6 bases, with 13 bases sitting between them. The germline CDR1 and CDR2 sequences are SGHRS and YFSETQ. The CDR3 contains 13 residues. The CDR3 nucleotides read TGCGCCAGCAGCTCAGCAGGGAAAGCCGAGCAGTACGTC. It encodes CASSSAGKAEQYV.

The chain joins TRBV20-1 to TRBJ2-7; D tentatively reads TRBD1 or TRBD2 (6 bases each). V lost 0 bases and J 6 bases, leaving 12 bases between the germline ends. CDR3 size: 13 residues. Looked up from germline, CDR1 is DFQATT and CDR2 is SNEGSKA (reference sequence). In nucleotides, the CDR3 is TGCAGTGCTAGAGACGGCTGGGGGGCCGAGCAGTACTTC. The encoded protein is CSARDGWGAEQYF.

This clonotype was recorded a few times. This rearrangement joins TRBV12-3 or TRBV12-4 to TRBJ2-5, with D tentatively TRBD1 or TRBD2 (7 bases each). The CDR3 is made up of 15 amino acids. V was clipped by 3 bases and J by 2 bases, with 13 bases between them. The CDR3 DNA reads as TGTGCCAGCAGTTTTGGGAGGGACAGACAAGAGACCCAGTACTTC. Translation: CASSFGRDRQETQYF.

This clonotype was counted only a few times. The J gene is TRBJ1-5, the V gene TRBV5-6; D remains ambiguous. Trimming stripped 0 bases from V and 1 base from J, with 5 bases between. The CDR3 spans 14 residues. CDR1 and CDR2 (germline): SGHDT, YYEEEE. In DNA, the CDR3 is TGTGCCAGCAGCTTGGGCCTAAGCAATCAGCCCCAGCATTTT. Translating it yields CASSLGLSNQPQHF.

This clonotype appeared a few times. This chain links TRBV11-2 with TRBJ1-5; D unresolved. The CDR3 totals 16 residues. The ends were cut back, 0 bases at V and 0 bases at J, with 9 bases in the middle. Germline V lookup: CDR1 SGHAT, CDR2 FQNNGV. This chain's CDR3 is CASSLEGTLSNQPQHF. As DNA, the CDR3 is TGTGCCAGCAGCTTAGAAGGTACGCTTAGCAATCAGCCCCAGCATTTT.

The chain combines TRBV28 with TRBJ1-5; 7 bases map to TRBD1. The CDR3 covers 15 residues. Germline CDR1 reads MDHEN; CDR2 reads SYDVKM. J lost 4 bases, V lost 6 bases, and 9 bases had no gene match. The CDR3 DNA sequence: TGTGCCAGCAGCACTTCGGACAGGAGAAATCAGCCCCAGCATTTT. It encodes CASSTSDRRNQPQHF. The whole variable domain, filled in from reference TRBV28 and TRBJ1-5, reads DVKVTQSSRYLVKRTGEKVFLECVQDMDHENMFWYRQDPGLGLRLIYFSYDVKMKEKGDIPEGYSVSREKKERFSLILESASTNQTSMYLCASSTSDRRNQPQHFGDGTRLSIL.

This clonotype was detected a few times. The chain carries TRBV6-2 or TRBV6-3 and TRBJ2-4, with D maybe TRBD1 (5 bases). This CDR3 has 17 amino acids. Trimming removed 0 bases at V and 5 bases at J, with 17 bases between. Germline V lookup: CDR1 MNHEY, CDR2 SVGEGT. CDR3 protein: CASSYSTASEGENIQYF. As DNA, the CDR3 is TGTGCCAGCAGTTACTCGACCGCCTCCGAAGGGGAAAACATTCAGTACTTC.

This chain joins TRBV28 and TRBJ2-3; D might be TRBD2 (5 bases). Germline CDR1 and CDR2: MDHEN and SYDVKM. V dropped 2 bases and J dropped 0 bases, with 9 bases sitting between them. The CDR3 is made up of 15 amino acids. CDR3 in DNA: TGTGCCAGCAGTTTAGGAGCGGATAGCACAGATACGCAGTATTTT. Its protein is CASSLGADSTDTQYF.